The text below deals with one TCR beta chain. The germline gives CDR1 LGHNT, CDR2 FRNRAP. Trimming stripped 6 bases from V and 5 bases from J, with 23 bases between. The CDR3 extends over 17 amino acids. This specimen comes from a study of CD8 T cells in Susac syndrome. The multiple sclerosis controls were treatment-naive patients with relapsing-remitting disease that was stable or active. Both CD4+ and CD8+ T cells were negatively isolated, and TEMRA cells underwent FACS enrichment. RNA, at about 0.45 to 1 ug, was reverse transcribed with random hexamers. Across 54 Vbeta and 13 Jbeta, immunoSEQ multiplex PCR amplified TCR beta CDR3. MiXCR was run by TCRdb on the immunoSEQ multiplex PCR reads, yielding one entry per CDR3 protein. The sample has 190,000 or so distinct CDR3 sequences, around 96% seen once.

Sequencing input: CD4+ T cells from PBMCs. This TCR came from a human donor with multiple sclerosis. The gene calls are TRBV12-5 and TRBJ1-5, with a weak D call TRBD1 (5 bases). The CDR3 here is CASGQGPAGVTYQPQHF. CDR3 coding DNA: TGTGCTAGTGGCCAGGGCCCGGCAGGCGTCACCTATCAGCCCCAGCATTTT.